This T cell receptor (beta chain) was identified in a study of molecular identifiers for immune sequencing clone quantification. Concerning this clonotype itself: Its antigen is not identified.

Germline CDR1 SGDLS, CDR2 YYNGEE. This CDR3 has 15 residues. V dropped 6 bases and J dropped 1 base, with 13 bases sitting between them. Bulk TCR libraries were made with methods that had been previously described and with listed TCR primers. TCRdb passed the PCR reads through MiXCR, listing each CDR3 protein once. The sample has about 510,000 distinct CDR3 sequences, roughly 26% seen once; the top ten hold under 0.85%. Study results and limitations: Even with some 960,000 naive cells present, spiked Jurkat TCR RNA from one cell was reportedly detectable.

The authors sorted naive CD8 T cells as CD8+CD4-CCR7+CD45RA+. Specimen: naive CD8+ T cells from blood, with Jurkat cell RNA spiked in. Subset indicated: FACS-sorted CD8+CD4-CCR7+CD45RA+ naive T cells. This TCR was sampled from a human donor in good health. Some libraries in this study had Jurkat cell RNA spiked in. V is TRBV9 and J is TRBJ2-2, with D possibly TRBD2 on 6 matching bases. The CDR3 spells CASTPGDLNTGELFF. CDR3 bases: TGTGCCAGCACCCCGGGGGACCTGAACACCGGGGAGCTGTTTTTT.